The clone carrying this TCR beta chain has a count of ten or more. Its target is unknown. Sequencing targeted expressed TCRB transcripts, as all isolated RNA had been reverse transcribed. The method was immunoSEQ multiplex PCR; TCRdb's version includes in-frame clones alone and lacks a portion of them. The data show almost 350,000 clones, approximately 8% seen once. The V and J ends lost 6 bases and 0 bases respectively, with 12 bases between them. The germline V gene encodes CDR1 SNHLY and CDR2 FYNNEI. The CDR3 loop spans 15 amino acids. This record comes from a study of beta chain features in type 1 diabetes. Study-level background: Patients were similar to healthy donors in age and gender (as well as in cell yields). Sorted cells, some 110,000,000 in number, were examined across all samples. Overall study findings and caveats: The study found fewer insertions and more deletions at VDJ junctions in type 1 diabetes patients. For patients, the naive, central memory and Treg TCRB repertoires appeared more alike than for healthy donors.

The sequence was obtained from a woman aged 18-29 years in good health. The chain links TRBV2 to TRBJ2-1, with a tentative D call TRBD2 (5 bases). Sequences were obtained from central memory CD4+ T cells from blood. CDR3 region: CASSPVGSSYNEQFF. In nucleotides, the CDR3 is TGTGCCAGCAGCCCCGTGGGGAGCTCCTACAATGAGCAGTTCTTC.